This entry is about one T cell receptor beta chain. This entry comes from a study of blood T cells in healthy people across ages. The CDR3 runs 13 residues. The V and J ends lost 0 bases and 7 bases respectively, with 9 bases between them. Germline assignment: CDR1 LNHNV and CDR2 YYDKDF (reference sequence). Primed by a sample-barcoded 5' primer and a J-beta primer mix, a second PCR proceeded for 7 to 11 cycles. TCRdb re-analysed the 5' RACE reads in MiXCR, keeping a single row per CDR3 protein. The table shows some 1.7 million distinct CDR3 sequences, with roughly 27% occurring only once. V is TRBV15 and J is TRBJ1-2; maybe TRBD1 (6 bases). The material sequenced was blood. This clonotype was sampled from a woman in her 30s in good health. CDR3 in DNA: TGTGCCACCAGCAGAGAAGGAGGGGGTGGCTACACCTTC. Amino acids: CATSREGGGGYTF. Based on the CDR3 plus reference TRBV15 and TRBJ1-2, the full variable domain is DAMVIQNPRYQVTQFGKPVTLSCSQTLNHNVMYWYQQKSSQAPKLLFHYYDKDFNNEADTPDNFQSRRPNTSFCFLDIRSPGLGDTAMYLCATSREGGGGYTFGSGTRLTVV.